A selection of T cell receptor beta chains follows, all from one sample in a study of shared clonotypes between healthy human individuals. Method: immunoSEQ multiplex PCR; TCRdb's copy keeps in-frame clones and lacks some. Of fewer than 1.4 million clones listed, about 80% are singletons. The sample consisted of memory CD4+ T cells from PBMCs. These receptors were taken from a man aged 18 to 30 in good health. Some clones in this sample may be carry-over from other donors' samples. CDR3s include the opening cysteine and the closing phenylalanine or tryptophan. A D gene is named only where the DNA matches it firmly. The size of a clone is reported for some rows only, either as once, few or many, or as a class for expanded clones.

D	V	J	length	size	DNA	CDR3
TRBD1	TRBV27	TRBJ1-2	15	NA	TGTGCCAGCAGTTTGAAATACGGACAGGGCTATGGCTACACCTTC	CASSLKYGQGYGYTF
NA	TRBV30	TRBJ1-3	11	few	TGTGCCTGGAGTGAGGAGAACACCATATATTTT	CAWSEENTIYF
NA	TRBV5-6	TRBJ1-1	15	NA	TGTGCCAGCAGCTTGGGCCACAGCGGTGGGACTGAAGCTTTCTTT	CASSLGHSGGTEAFF
TRBD1	TRBV10-1	TRBJ1-2	13	NA	TGCGCCAGCAGTCTGGACAGGGATGAGGGCTACACCTTC	CASSLDRDEGYTF
NA	TRBV5-1	TRBJ2-2	12	NA	TGCGCCAGCAGCTCCCTGGGCGGGGAGCTGTTTTTT	CASSSLGGELFF
TRBD1	TRBV27	TRBJ2-3	14	many	TGTGCCAGCAGTTCCTACAGGGGTGCAGATACGCAGTATTTT	CASSSYRGADTQYF
NA	TRBV15	TRBJ1-1	12	NA	TGTGCCACCAGCAGACCGGGACGGGAAGCTTTCTTT	CATSRPGREAFF
TRBD1	TRBV30	TRBJ1-2	15	NA	TGTGCCTGGAGCGGACAGGCAAGAAATAACTATGGCTACACCTTC	CAWSGQARNNYGYTF
TRBD2	TRBV9	TRBJ2-2	15	few	TGTGCCAGCAGCGTAGGCGGGAGTCACACCGGGGAGCTGTTTTTT	CASSVGGSHTGELFF
TRBD2	TRBV5-1	TRBJ2-1	14	NA	TGCGCCAGCAGCTTGGAAGGCGGGAGGAATGAGCAGTTCTTC	CASSLEGGRNEQFF
NA	TRBV19	TRBJ2-1	13	NA	TGTGCCAGTAGTCAGGGGGGCGGAGTTGAGCAGTTCTTC	CASSQGGGVEQFF
TRBD1	TRBV4-1	TRBJ1-2	18	NA	TGCGCCAGCAGCCAAGATTCGGCTCCGGACAGGCGGGGGTATGGCTACACCTTC	CASSQDSAPDRRGYGYTF
TRBD2	TRBV27	TRBJ2-7	16	NA	TGTGCCAGCAGAGGTATGAGCGGGAGGGCAACCTACGAGCAGTACTTC	CASRGMSGRATYEQYF